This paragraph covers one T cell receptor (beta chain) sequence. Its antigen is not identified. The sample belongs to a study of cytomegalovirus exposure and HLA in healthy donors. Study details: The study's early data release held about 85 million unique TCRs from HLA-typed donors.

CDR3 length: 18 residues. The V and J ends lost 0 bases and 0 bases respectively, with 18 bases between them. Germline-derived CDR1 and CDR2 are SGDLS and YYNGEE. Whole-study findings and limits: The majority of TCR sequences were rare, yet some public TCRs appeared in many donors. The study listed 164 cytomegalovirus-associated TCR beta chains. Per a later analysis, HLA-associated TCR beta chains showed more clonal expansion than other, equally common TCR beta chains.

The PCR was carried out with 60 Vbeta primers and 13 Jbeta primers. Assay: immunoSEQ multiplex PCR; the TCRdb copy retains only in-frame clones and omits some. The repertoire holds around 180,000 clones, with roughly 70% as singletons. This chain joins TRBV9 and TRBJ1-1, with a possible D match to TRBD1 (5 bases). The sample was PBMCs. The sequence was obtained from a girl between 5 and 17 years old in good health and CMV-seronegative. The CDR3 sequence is CASSVEGRRWGMNTEAFF. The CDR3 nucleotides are TGTGCCAGCAGCGTAGAGGGGAGGAGGTGGGGCATGAACACTGAAGCTTTCTTT.